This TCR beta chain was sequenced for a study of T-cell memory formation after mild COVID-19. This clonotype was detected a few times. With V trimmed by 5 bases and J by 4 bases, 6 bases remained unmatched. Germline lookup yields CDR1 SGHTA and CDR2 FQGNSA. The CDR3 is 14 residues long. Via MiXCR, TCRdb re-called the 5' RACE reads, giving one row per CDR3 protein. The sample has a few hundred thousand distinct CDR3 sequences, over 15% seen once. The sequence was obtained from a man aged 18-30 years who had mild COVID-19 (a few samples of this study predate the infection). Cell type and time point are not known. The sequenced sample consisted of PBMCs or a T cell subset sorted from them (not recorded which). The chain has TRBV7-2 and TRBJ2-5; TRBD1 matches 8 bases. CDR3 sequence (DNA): TGTGCCAGCAGCACCGACAGGGGAGGAGAGACCCAGTACTTC. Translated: CASSTDRGGETQYF.